This TCR delta chain was captured by sequencing in a study of γδ T cells in repeated Plasmodium falciparum infection. Study-wide background: Donors had four controlled P. falciparum NF54 infections over 644 days. Malian samples came from no-transmission periods or across acute febrile malaria episodes.

This clone has a handful of counts. The translation of this DNA and the TCRdb protein of a much larger clone differ at residue 18, probably owing to a read error; the protein shown here is translated from the DNA. Sequencing covered both gamma and delta TCR chains per sample. TCRdb applied CATT to the multiplex PCR reads for clone calling. Among about 89,000 delta-chain clones listed, around 1.4% were seen once. Flow sorting of PBMC yielded separate Vgamma9/Vdelta2+ and Vdelta2-negative gammadelta T cell populations for bulk repertoire analysis. The CDR3 is made up of 23 amino acids. The trim removed 0 bases at V and 4 bases at J, leaving 28 bases unmatched. Germline CDR1 is TSWWSYY and CDR2 is QGS.

The sequenced material came from gamma-delta T cells from blood. J is TRDJ1 and V is TRDV1; 8 positions agree with TRDD2. The J gene, not given by TCRdb, was assigned here from a germline match of the nucleotide sequence. This TCR came from a pool of human donors (malaria-infected and uninfected, not separated). CDR3 DNA sequence: TGTGCTCTTGGGGAACTCAAAATCTTCCTACTGACCCCGGGGATCATGTACATCGATAAACTCATCTTT. Protein: CALGELKIFLLTPGIMYIDKLIF.